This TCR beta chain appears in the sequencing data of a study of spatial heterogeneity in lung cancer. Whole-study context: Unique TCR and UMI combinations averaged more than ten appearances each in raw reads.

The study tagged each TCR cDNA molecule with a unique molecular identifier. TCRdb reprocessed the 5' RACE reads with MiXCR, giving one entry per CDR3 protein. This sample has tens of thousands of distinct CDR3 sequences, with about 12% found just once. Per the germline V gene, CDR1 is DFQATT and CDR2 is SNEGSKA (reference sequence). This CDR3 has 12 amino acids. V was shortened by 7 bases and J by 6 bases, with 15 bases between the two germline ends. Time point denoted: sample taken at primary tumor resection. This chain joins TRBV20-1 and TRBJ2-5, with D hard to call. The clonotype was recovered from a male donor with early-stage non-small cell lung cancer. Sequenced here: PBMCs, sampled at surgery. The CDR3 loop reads CSVAEITKTQYF. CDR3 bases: TGCAGTGTCGCGGAGATTACAAAGACCCAGTACTTC.